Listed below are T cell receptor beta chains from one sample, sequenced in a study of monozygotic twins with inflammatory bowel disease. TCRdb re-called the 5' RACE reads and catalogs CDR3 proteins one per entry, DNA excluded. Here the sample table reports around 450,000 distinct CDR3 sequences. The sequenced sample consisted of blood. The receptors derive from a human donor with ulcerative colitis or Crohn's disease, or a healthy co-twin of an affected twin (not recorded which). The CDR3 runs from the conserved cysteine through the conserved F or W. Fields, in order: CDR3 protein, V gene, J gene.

CDR3: CASRYGQQVNTGELFF
V: TRBV5-1
J: TRBJ2-2

CDR3: CASSWGLGNTEAFF
V: TRBV2
J: TRBJ1-1

CDR3: CASSQDLAGGYNEQFF
V: TRBV4-2
J: TRBJ2-1

CDR3: CASTPRGTVPEAFF
V: TRBV7-9
J: TRBJ1-1

CDR3: CASSLVGTDDYEQYF
V: TRBV7-6
J: TRBJ2-7

CDR3: CASSLGGTGVYEQYF
V: TRBV7-9
J: TRBJ2-7

CDR3: CASSQDLRRVSDEQYF
V: TRBV4-2
J: TRBJ2-7

CDR3: CATSDLLDSGANVLTF
V: TRBV24-1
J: TRBJ2-6

CDR3: CASSIGSGRNEQFF
V: TRBV19
J: TRBJ2-1

CDR3: CASSSIGGDTDTQYF
V: TRBV5-1
J: TRBJ2-3

CDR3: CASSPSAADTEAFF
V: TRBV18
J: TRBJ1-1

CDR3: CASSGTGGFGYTF
V: TRBV7-9
J: TRBJ1-2

CDR3: CASSRTPTGGQETQYF
V: TRBV27
J: TRBJ2-5

CDR3: CASSSGQGSNQPQHF
V: TRBV5-1
J: TRBJ1-5

CDR3: CSGSLGNTIYF
V: TRBV20-1
J: TRBJ1-3

CDR3: CASSLNAQTYNEQFF
V: TRBV7-3
J: TRBJ2-1

CDR3: CASSLFEASGGYMSTDTQYF
V: TRBV5-1
J: TRBJ2-3

CDR3: CAWSAGTNYGYTF
V: TRBV30
J: TRBJ1-2

CDR3: CASSRTDALDSYEQYF
V: TRBV6-2/TRBV6-3
J: TRBJ2-7

CDR3: CASKGGAYQETQYF
V: TRBV27
J: TRBJ2-5

CDR3: CASRPRTGGNYGYTF
V: TRBV28
J: TRBJ1-2

CDR3: CSVGTSGNYEQYF
V: TRBV29-1
J: TRBJ2-7

CDR3: CASSLGGANGGELFF
V: TRBV5-5
J: TRBJ2-2

CDR3: CASSLTAEYTDTQYF
V: TRBV7-9
J: TRBJ2-3

CDR3: CSAPNLDREQYF
V: TRBV20-1
J: TRBJ2-7

CDR3: CASSQGGHHLLVSGANVLTF
V: TRBV4-3
J: TRBJ2-6

CDR3: CASSFRVDEQFF
V: TRBV7-6
J: TRBJ2-1

CDR3: CSVALTGVSSGANVLTF
V: TRBV29-1
J: TRBJ2-6

CDR3: CASSFEAWNTEAFF
V: TRBV27
J: TRBJ1-1

CDR3: CASSHRSTGSNEKLFF
V: TRBV4-1
J: TRBJ1-4

CDR3: CASSLLPGRTPDYGYTF
V: TRBV5-1
J: TRBJ1-2

CDR3: CAISAGRMNTEAFF
V: TRBV10-3
J: TRBJ1-1